These 21 T cell receptor beta chains came from one sample sequenced in a study of Ad26.COV2.S vaccination and SARS-CoV-2 variants. Treatment denoted: around 19 received Ad26.COV2.S at low or high dose, single or two shots; 5 received placebo; per-sample allocation not given. Collection of the samples took place on day 63 after the first injection of vaccine or placebo. Clones were sequenced by immunoSEQ multiplex PCR, and TCRdb holds only the in-frame ones, with some missing. The sample records 350,000 to 550,000 clones, 80% to 90% being singletons. The sample in question was peripheral blood, obtained in a trial of Ad26.COV2.S vaccine versus placebo. These receptors were taken from a person between 18 and 65 years old who received the Ad26.COV2.S COVID-19 vaccine or a placebo.

V is TRBV28 and J is TRBJ2-7; D is possibly TRBD2 (6 bases). Germline-derived CDR1 and CDR2 are MDHEN and SYDVKM. The CDR3 is 14 amino acids. Trimming removed 8 bases at V and 2 bases at J, with 16 bases between. In DNA form, the CDR3 reads TGTGCCAGCTGGGGGGAAACCAGCCCCTACGAGCAGTACGTC. It codes for CASWGETSPYEQYV.

The chain employs TRBV4-3 and TRBJ1-3, with unresolved D. CDR1 is LGHNA and CDR2 is YSLEER in the germline V gene. The CDR3 loop spans 17 amino acids. Trimming stripped 0 bases from V and 0 bases from J, with 12 bases between. CDR3 protein: CASSQESHFYSGNTIYF. CDR3 sequence (DNA): TGCGCCAGCAGCCAAGAATCCCACTTCTACTCTGGAAACACCATATATTTT.

This chain links TRBV18 with TRBJ2-5; TRBD1 aligns across 8 bases. Germline V CDR1 and CDR2: KGHSH, LQKENI. The CDR3 is 12 amino acids. Trimming took 8 bases from V and 2 from J; bases not matched to a gene: 1. CDR3 sequence reads: CASGDRQETQYF. CDR3 in DNA: TGTGCCAGCGGGGACAGGCAAGAGACCCAGTACTTC. The variable domain in full, completed from reference TRBV18 and TRBJ2-5, reads NAGVMQNPRHLVRRRGQEARLRCSPMKGHSHVYWYRQLPEEGLKFMVYLQKENIIDESGMPKERFSAEFPKEGPSILRIQQVVRGDSAAYFCASGDRQETQYFGPGTRLLVL.

This chain joins TRBV5-1 and TRBJ1-4; tentative D call: TRBD1 (5 bases). CDR1 and CDR2 (germline): SGHRS, YFSETQ. The CDR3 is made up of 15 amino acids. The V end lost 4 bases, the J end lost 8 bases, and 18 bases lay between the germline ends. The CDR3 region has the DNA TGCGCCAGCAGCCGGGGGAGATCATGGGACGAAAAACTGTTTTTT. The encoded protein is CASSRGRSWDEKLFF.

This sequence joins TRBV19 and TRBJ1-4; D call uncertain. The germline V gene encodes CDR1 LNHDA and CDR2 SQIVND (reference sequence). Trimming removed 4 bases at V and 5 bases at J, with 11 bases between. The CDR3 consists of 14 residues. CDR3 nucleotides: TGTGCCAGTAGTAAACAGAGTAAGAATGAAAAACTGTTTTTT. It yields the protein CASSKQSKNEKLFF.

This chain links TRBV5-1 with TRBJ2-5; D is perhaps TRBD1 (5 bases). The V end lost 4 bases, the J end lost 2 bases, and 12 bases lay between the germline ends. Looked up from germline, CDR1 is SGHRS and CDR2 is YFSETQ. The CDR3 runs 14 residues. CDR3 residues: CASSLGARQETQYF. In DNA form, the CDR3 reads TGCGCCAGCAGCCTAGGGGCCCGACAAGAGACCCAGTACTTC.

V usage is TRBV5-6 and J usage is TRBJ2-6; possibly TRBD2 for D (5 bases). The V and J ends lost 1 base and 3 bases respectively, with 5 bases between them. Germline CDR1 is SGHDT and CDR2 is YYEEEE. This CDR3 has 14 residues. The DNA of the CDR3 is TGTGCCAGCAGCTTGCGGGGTGGGGCCAACGTCCTGACTTTC. It specifies CASSLRGGANVLTF.

This sequence joins TRBV7-2 and TRBJ1-3; no clear D gene. The V gene lost 7 bases and the J gene lost 1 base, with 8 bases spanning the gap. Germline CDR1 and CDR2: SGHTA and FQGNSA. The CDR3 is made up of 13 amino acids. CDR3 region: CASTSQSGNTIYF. CDR3 nucleotides: TGTGCCAGCACCTCCCAATCTGGAAACACCATATATTTT.

Regarding this clone: One end of the junction does not line up with germline, which may come from a read error. V usage is TRBV11-2 and J usage is TRBJ2-7; maybe TRBD2 (6 bases). The germline V gene has CDR1 SGHAT and CDR2 FQNNGV. CDR3 size: 11 residues. The DNA of the CDR3 is TGTGCCGCGAGTGGGGGGAACGTAGTAGACTTC. The encoded protein is CAASGGNVVDF.

The rearrangement joins TRBV5-4 to TRBJ2-6; D is ambiguous. The length of the CDR3 is 17 residues. V was shortened by 0 bases and J by 0 bases, with 10 bases between the two germline ends. Germline CDR1 SGHNT, CDR2 YYREEE (reference sequence). In DNA form, the CDR3 reads TGTGCCAGCAGCTTGGTGGCCGCCCCCTCTGGGGCCAACGTCCTGACTTTC. This encodes CASSLVAAPSGANVLTF.

The chain employs TRBV4-3 and TRBJ2-1; 7 nucleotides line up with TRBD1. V dropped 6 bases and J dropped 13; count of bases not matched to a gene: 24. The CDR3 has 17 residues. Germline CDR1 reads LGHNA; CDR2 reads YSLEER. CDR3 in DNA: TGCGCCAGCAGGCCGCGGGTTCCCCACGAACAGGGGAATGCCCAGTTCTTC. It translates to CASRPRVPHEQGNAQFF.

The genes are TRBV12-3 or TRBV12-4 and TRBJ1-5; a possible D gene is TRBD1 (6 bases). The CDR3 consists of 13 residues. Trimming took 1 base from V and 6 from J, leaving 7 bases between them. CDR3 protein: CASSLEGGQPQHF. The CDR3 DNA reads TGTGCCAGCAGTTTAGAGGGGGGTCAGCCCCAGCATTTT.

As DNA, the CDR3 is TGTGCCAGTAGTCCCCTGACAGGCGTCTTTAACACTGAAGCTTTCTTT. It translates to CASSPLTGVFNTEAFF. V gene TRBV19 combines with J gene TRBJ1-1; TRBD1 is a possible D gene (6 bases). Per germline, CDR1 LNHDA and CDR2 SQIVND (reference sequence). Trimming left V 5 bases short and J 2 bases short, with 18 bases between. The CDR3 contains 16 residues.

The V and J genes are TRBV2 and TRBJ1-2; D gene ambiguous. From germline, CDR1 is SNHLY and CDR2 FYNNEI. The germline V and J ends were trimmed by 3 bases and 5 bases, with 7 bases remaining between them. This CDR3 comprises 12 residues. CDR3 sequence: CASSELGYGYTF. The CDR3 bases are TGTGCCAGCAGTGAGTTAGGGTATGGCTACACCTTC.

The rearrangement links TRBV19 to TRBJ1-3, with D possibly TRBD1 on 5 matching bases. Germline assignment: CDR1 LNHDA and CDR2 SQIVND (reference sequence). This CDR3 comprises 16 residues. V was shortened by 3 bases and J by 4 bases, with 16 bases between the two germline ends. The CDR3 loop is CASSIHGRAPGNTIYF. DNA of the CDR3: TGTGCCAGTAGTATCCACGGCAGGGCCCCCGGAAACACCATATATTTT.

V usage is TRBV6-5 and J usage is TRBJ2-5, with 9 bases identical to TRBD2. Germline loops: CDR1 MNHEY, CDR2 SVGAGI. With 7 bases clipped from V and 3 bases from J, the junction kept 9 bases outside the gene matches. This CDR3 has 15 residues. CDR3 DNA: TGTGCCAGCAAACTACGTAGGACTAGCGAAGAGACCCAGTACTTC. This translates into CASKLRRTSEETQYF.

CDR3 loop: CASSLLAGGPGANVLTF. Here the CDR3 DNA reads TGTGCCAGCAGCCTTCTAGCGGGGGGGCCTGGGGCCAACGTCCTGACTTTC. The V gene is TRBV9, the J gene TRBJ2-6; 12 positions agree with TRBD2. Germline V gene data show CDR1 as SGDLS and CDR2 as YYNGEE. The length of the CDR3 is 17 residues. The V segment lost 4 bases and the J segment 2 bases; nucleotides outside the gene matches: 4.

The chain joins TRBV4-3 to TRBJ1-1; D is perhaps TRBD1 (6 bases). This CDR3 is built from 15 residues. Germline V gene data show CDR1 as LGHNA and CDR2 as YSLEER. Trimming removed 1 base from V and 4 bases from J, with 13 bases in between. CDR3: CASSQVGQLRTEAFF. The CDR3 DNA is TGCGCCAGCAGCCAAGTCGGACAGCTCCGCACTGAAGCTTTCTTT.

This rearrangement joins TRBV6-5 to TRBJ1-1; D is undetermined. The germline gives CDR1 MNHEY, CDR2 SVGAGI. The CDR3 length is 11 residues. V lost 11 bases to trimming and J lost 8 bases, with 15 bases between them. The CDR3 nucleotides read TGTGCCTCCACACGGGGTCGGGAAGCTTTCTTT. Its translation is CASTRGREAFF.

The rearrangement uses TRBV11-3 and TRBJ2-5; 15 nucleotides agree with TRBD2. CDR1 and CDR2 from the germline V gene are SGHNT and YENEEA. This CDR3 is built from 20 residues. Germline trimming cut 2 bases from V and 5 bases from J; bases unmatched to any gene: 15. CDR3 sequence: CASSLNLTPGLAGGLETQYF. The CDR3 region has the DNA TGTGCCAGCAGCTTAAATCTTACGCCGGGACTAGCGGGAGGTCTTGAGACCCAGTACTTC.

The CDR3 sequence: CASAFGTGVYEQYF. CDR3 DNA: TGTGCCAGCGCCTTTGGGACAGGGGTTTACGAGCAGTACTTC. This chain uses TRBV6-5 with TRBJ2-7; 10 bases are a match to TRBD1. Germline loops: CDR1 MNHEY, CDR2 SVGAGI. There are 14 residues in the CDR3. Trimming removed 8 bases from V and 4 bases from J; junction bases left unmatched: 8.